Given below is one T cell receptor (beta chain) in context. Its target is unknown. Of the isolated RNA, all was reverse transcribed, and so the sequenced material was expressed TCRB transcripts. Libraries were prepared by immunoSEQ multiplex PCR; TCRdb keeps only in-frame clonotypes and omits some of them. Here the sample spans hundreds of thousands of clones, 9.5% to 13% being singletons. Donors underwent one heparinised blood draw, around 120 mL on average. The source of the sample is a study of beta chain features in type 1 diabetes. Turning to the study itself: Sorted cells from all samples, numbering approximately 110,000,000, were examined.

The study's findings and limits: All four CD4+ subsets from Type 1 diabetes patients carried moderately but significantly shorter TCRB CDR3s.

The TCR originated in a young man with type 1 diabetes. Sequenced: naive CD4+ T cells from blood.

This CDR3 is CASSPQGLMNTEAFF. As DNA, the CDR3 is TGTGCCAGCAGCCCACAGGGTTTAATGAACACTGAAGCTTTCTTT. J is TRBJ1-1 and V is TRBV7-8; D might be TRBD1 (6 bases). Germline V gives CDR1 SGHVS, CDR2 FQNEAQ. V lost 5 bases and J 0 bases, leaving 13 bases between the germline ends. The CDR3 extends over 15 amino acids.